A single sample is the source of the 16 T cell receptor beta chains below, sequenced in a study of PD-L1 blockade in urothelial cancer. Time point in this sample: pretreatment peripheral blood. The table came from immunoSEQ multiplex PCR; TCRdb's copy has only in-frame clones and leaves some out. The sample yields tens of thousands of clones, nearly 85% seen once. The input for sequencing was PBMCs, taken around atezolizumab (anti-PD-L1) treatment. These receptors were obtained from a man between 60 and 70 years old with urothelial cancer.

This rearrangement joins TRBV5-1 to TRBJ2-5; D not certain. The CDR3 has 14 residues. Trimming pared 0 bases from V and 4 bases from J, leaving 10 bases between. Germline assignment: CDR1 SGHRS and CDR2 YFSETQ. This chain's CDR3 is CASSLENGLETQYF. In DNA, the CDR3 is TGCGCCAGCAGCTTGGAGAATGGCTTAGAGACCCAGTACTTC.

The chain employs TRBV30 and TRBJ1-2; 11 nucleotides match TRBD1. Germline V CDR1 and CDR2: GTSNPN, SVGIG (reference sequence). The V gene end was trimmed by 0 bases and the J gene end by 8 bases; junction bases not matched to a gene: 8. The CDR3 covers 15 residues. CDR3 residues: CAWSVLRTGGDGYTF. CDR3 sequence (DNA): TGTGCCTGGAGTGTACTAAGGACAGGGGGCGACGGCTACACCTTC. Full variable domain (remainder filled in from reference TRBV30 and TRBJ1-2): SQTIHQWPATLVQPVGSPLSLECTVEGTSNPNLYWYRQAAGRGLQLLFYSVGIGQISSEVPQNLSASRPQDRQFILSSKKLLLSDSGFYLCAWSVLRTGGDGYTFGSGTRLTVV.

This clone was seen once. The rearrangement uses TRBV11-2 and TRBJ2-3, with 8 bases aligning to TRBD2. The CDR3 totals 15 residues. Losses at the gene ends were 5 bases for V and 5 bases for J; bases not matched to a gene: 9. The germline V gene has CDR1 SGHAT and CDR2 FQNNGV. In DNA, the CDR3 is TGTGCCAGCAGCCAAGGTGCGGGAGGTGAAGATACGCAGTATTTT. Its translation is CASSQGAGGEDTQYF.

The rearrangement uses TRBV18 and TRBJ2-7; 9 positions agree with TRBD1. Germline assignment: CDR1 KGHSH and CDR2 LQKENI. V lost 3 bases and J lost 2; bases outside the gene matches: 8. This CDR3 spans 16 amino acids. The CDR3 loop is CASSPNRGQTPYEQYF. For the CDR3, the DNA is TGTGCCAGCTCACCCAACAGGGGGCAAACGCCCTACGAGCAGTACTTC.

This clone was detected a few times. The chain recombines TRBV9 with TRBJ2-1, with D perhaps matching TRBD2 (5 bases). V gave up 2 bases and J gave up 9 bases, with 9 bases separating them. CDR3 size: 12 residues. CDR1 and CDR2 from the germline V gene are SGDLS and YYNGEE. CDR3 sequence: CASSVLRGEQFF. The DNA for the CDR3 is TGTGCCAGCAGCGTTCTACGGGGTGAGCAGTTCTTC.

This clone is labeled as medium-sized. The chain is built from TRBV6-1 and TRBJ1-2, with unresolved D. V gave up 6 bases and J gave up 4 bases, with 12 bases separating them. CDR3 length: 13 amino acids. The germline V gene encodes CDR1 MNHNS and CDR2 SASEGT. CDR3 DNA: TGTGCCAGCAGGGTACTAGGCGGCTATGGCTACACCTTC. Amino acid sequence: CASRVLGGYGYTF.

This chain links TRBV15 with TRBJ1-1; 8 bases align to TRBD1. Per the germline V gene, CDR1 is LNHNV and CDR2 is YYDKDF (reference sequence). The trim removed 8 bases at V and 7 bases at J, leaving 9 bases unmatched. The CDR3 loop spans 13 amino acids. The CDR3 coding sequence is TGTGCCACCCAGGGGGCGCAATACGGTGAAGCTTTCTTT. As protein: CATQGAQYGEAFF.

The chain has TRBV5-1 and TRBJ2-7; 10 bases map to TRBD2. The V segment lost 0 bases and the J segment 3 bases; nucleotides outside the gene matches: 12. The CDR3 is 18 residues long. Germline assignment: CDR1 SGHRS and CDR2 YFSETQ. The CDR3 DNA is TGCGCCAGCAGCTTGGAGGCTAGCGGGAGAGGGTACAACTACGAGCAGTACTTC. Translation gives CASSLEASGRGYNYEQYF.

The table lists this clone with a few counts. The gene calls are TRBV7-8 and TRBJ2-7, with 10 bases aligning to TRBD1. Per the germline V gene, CDR1 is SGHVS and CDR2 is FQNEAQ. The J segment lost 6 bases and the V segment lost 2 bases, leaving 10 bases of the junction unmatched. The CDR3 is 16 residues long. The CDR3 region is CASSLLTGTGVGEQYF. In DNA, the CDR3 is TGTGCCAGCAGCTTATTAACCGGGACAGGGGTGGGCGAGCAGTACTTC. Complete variable domain (other parts from reference TRBV7-8 and TRBJ2-7): GAGVSQSPRYKVAKRGQDVALRCDPISGHVSLFWYQQALGQGPEFLTYFQNEAQLDKSGLPSDRFFAERPEGSVSTLKIQRTQQEDSAVYLCASSLLTGTGVGEQYFGPGTRLTVT.

Remarks on this clone: In the same sample, other DNA sequences code for this CDR3. The J gene is TRBJ2-7, the V gene TRBV10-1; D gene unclear. V shed 3 bases and J shed 2 bases, with 8 bases lying between them. CDR3 length equals 13 residues. Germline-derived CDR1 and CDR2 are WNHNN and SYGVQD (reference sequence). CDR3 nucleotides: TGCGCCAGCAGTGAACGGGTTACCTACGAGCAGTACTTC. Translating gives CASSERVTYEQYF.

The chain recombines TRBV6-1 with TRBJ2-7; 15 bases are a match to TRBD2. Germline V gives CDR1 MNHNS, CDR2 SASEGT. V gave up 2 bases and J gave up 6 bases; unmatched junction bases: 2. This CDR3 is 15 amino acids long. For the CDR3, the DNA is TGTGCCAGCAGTGAACCGGGACTAGCGGGAGGCGAGCAGTACTTC. Encoded protein: CASSEPGLAGGEQYF.

Only one count was recorded for this clone. The V and J genes are TRBV19 and TRBJ1-2, with D possibly matching TRBD1 (6 bases). There are 18 residues in the CDR3. Trimming removed 3 bases at V and 8 bases at J, with 28 bases between. Germline V gives CDR1 LNHDA, CDR2 SQIVND (reference sequence). The chain's CDR3 is CASSIDPYWGQNLFGYTF. In DNA form, the CDR3 reads TGTGCCAGTAGTATCGATCCCTATTGGGGGCAAAATTTGTTCGGCTACACCTTC.

V is TRBV13 and J is TRBJ2-1; TRBD2 matches at 7 bases. This CDR3 spans 12 amino acids. Looked up from germline, CDR1 is PRHDT and CDR2 is FYEKMQ (reference sequence). With V trimmed by 1 base and J by 13 bases, 4 bases remained unmatched. For the CDR3, the DNA is TGTGCCAGCAGCTTAGAGACTAGCTCACAGTTCTTC. The encoded protein is CASSLETSSQFF.

The J gene is TRBJ2-1, the V gene TRBV5-1; no reliable D call. The CDR3 is made up of 15 amino acids. V was pared by 1 base and J by 0 bases, with 8 bases between. Germline loops: CDR1 SGHRS, CDR2 YFSETQ. Here the CDR3 DNA reads TGCGCCAGCAGCTTGTTTGCGGACTCCTACAATGAGCAGTTCTTC. Its translation is CASSLFADSYNEQFF.

The chain is built from TRBV28 and TRBJ2-6; unclear D gene. The V end was cut by 6 bases, the J end by 5 bases, with 8 bases between. This CDR3 is 13 amino acids long. Germline V CDR1 and CDR2: MDHEN, SYDVKM. CDR3 DNA: TGTGCCAGCAGCTCTTATAGGGCCAACGTCCTGACTTTC. As protein: CASSSYRANVLTF. Based on the CDR3 plus reference TRBV28 and TRBJ2-6, the full variable domain is DVKVTQSSRYLVKRTGEKVFLECVQDMDHENMFWYRQDPGLGLRLIYFSYDVKMKEKGDIPEGYSVSREKKERFSLILESASTNQTSMYLCASSSYRANVLTFGAGSRLTVL.

The rearrangement joins TRBV5-6 to TRBJ1-2, with TRBD1 identical over 7 bases. This CDR3 has 13 residues. The V gene's germline CDR1 is SGHDT and CDR2 YYEEEE. The trim removed 0 bases at V and 7 bases at J, leaving 3 bases unmatched. The CDR3 coding sequence is TGTGCCAGCAGCTTGGAGGGGGCTGGTGGCTACACCTTC. Protein sequence: CASSLEGAGGYTF.